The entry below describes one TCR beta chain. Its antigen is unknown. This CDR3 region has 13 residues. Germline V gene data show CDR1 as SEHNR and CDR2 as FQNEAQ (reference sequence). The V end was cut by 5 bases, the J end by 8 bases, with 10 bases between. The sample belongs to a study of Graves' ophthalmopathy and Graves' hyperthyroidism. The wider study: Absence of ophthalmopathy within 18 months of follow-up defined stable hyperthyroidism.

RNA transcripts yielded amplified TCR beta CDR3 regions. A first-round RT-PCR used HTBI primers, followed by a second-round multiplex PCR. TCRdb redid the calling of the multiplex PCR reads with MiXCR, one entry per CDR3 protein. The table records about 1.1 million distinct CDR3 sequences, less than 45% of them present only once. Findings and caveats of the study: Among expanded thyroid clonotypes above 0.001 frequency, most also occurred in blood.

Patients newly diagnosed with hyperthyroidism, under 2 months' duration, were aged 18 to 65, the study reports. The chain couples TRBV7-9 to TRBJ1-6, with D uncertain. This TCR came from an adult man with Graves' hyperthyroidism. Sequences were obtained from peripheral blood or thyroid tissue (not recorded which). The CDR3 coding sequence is TGTGCCAGCAGCCCGGCGGGAGATTCACCCCTCCACTTT. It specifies CASSPAGDSPLHF.